This TCR beta chain was captured by sequencing in a study of cytomegalovirus exposure and HLA in healthy donors. Study background: The use of the same platform for the 100 to 150 validation repertoires and the 600 to 800 first-cohort repertoires was reported by a later analysis.

With regard to this clone: Its target is unknown.

Study-level results: Some TCR beta chains (more than 150 of them) were listed as cytomegalovirus-associated. A later analysis found first-cohort TCR clusters tended to co-occur in the 120 validation repertoires. Cytomegalovirus status was reportedly diagnosed by the classifier with high specificity and sensitivity.

Measured with immunoSEQ multiplex PCR; TCRdb has only the in-frame clones, and not every one. The profile shows about 78,000 clones, 90% to 96% of them singletons. Trimming removed 4 bases from V and 0 bases from J, with 11 bases in between. This CDR3 has 15 amino acids. Germline-derived CDR1 and CDR2 are MNHEY and SMNVEV (reference sequence). This clonotype originated in a man aged 18 to 30 in good health and CMV-seropositive. This chain links TRBV27 with TRBJ2-3; D not certain. The material sequenced was PBMCs. Here the CDR3 DNA reads TGTGCCAGCAGTTCCTATTCGCGTAGCACAGATACGCAGTATTTT. This translates into CASSSYSRSTDTQYF.